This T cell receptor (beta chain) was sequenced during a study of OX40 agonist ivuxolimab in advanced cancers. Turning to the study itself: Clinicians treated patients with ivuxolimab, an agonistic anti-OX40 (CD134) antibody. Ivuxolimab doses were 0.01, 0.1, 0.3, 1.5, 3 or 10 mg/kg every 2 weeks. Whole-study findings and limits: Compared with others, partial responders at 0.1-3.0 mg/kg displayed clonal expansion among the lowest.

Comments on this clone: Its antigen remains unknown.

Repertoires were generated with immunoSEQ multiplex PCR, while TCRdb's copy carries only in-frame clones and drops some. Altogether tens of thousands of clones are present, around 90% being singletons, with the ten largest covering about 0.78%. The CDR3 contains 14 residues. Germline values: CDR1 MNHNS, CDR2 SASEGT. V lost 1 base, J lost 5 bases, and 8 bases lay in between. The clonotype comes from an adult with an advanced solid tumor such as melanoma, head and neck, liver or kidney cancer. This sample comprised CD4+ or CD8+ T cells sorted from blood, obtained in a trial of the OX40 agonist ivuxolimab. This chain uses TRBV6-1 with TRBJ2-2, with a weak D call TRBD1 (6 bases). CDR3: CASSEGQVTGELFF. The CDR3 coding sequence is TGTGCCAGCAGTGAAGGACAGGTAACCGGGGAGCTGTTTTTT.